These 19 T cell receptor beta chains were all obtained from the same sample, sequenced in a study of CD8+ T cells in alopecia areata. As for treatment: oral pan-JAK inhibitor, 5-10 mg twice daily. RNA was isolated and reverse transcribed to cDNA, the sequencing template. Sequenced by immunoSEQ multiplex PCR; TCRdb stores in-frame clones only, minus some. The sample consists of about 120,000 clones, approximately 52% of them appearing once. Specimen: CD8+ T cells sorted from blood, collected at week 4, from a patient treated with tofacitinib. The receptors were sampled from a human donor with alopecia areata.

The rearrangement joins TRBV15 to TRBJ2-7, with TRBD2 identical over 15 bases. J was trimmed by 1 base and V by 9 bases; bases with no gene match: 4. CDR1 LNHNV and CDR2 YYDKDF come from the germline V gene (reference sequence). The CDR3 spans 15 residues. The CDR3 is CATYGTSGGSYEQYF. The CDR3 DNA reads TGTGCCACTTACGGGACTAGCGGGGGGTCCTACGAGCAGTACTTC.

In DNA, the CDR3 is TGTGCCTGGAGTGTATATGGTCGCGCTGAAGCTTTCTTT. Translated, it gives CAWSVYGRAEAFF. The chain links TRBV30 to TRBJ1-1; D unclear. CDR1 GTSNPN and CDR2 SVGIG come from the germline V gene (reference sequence). Trimming left V 0 bases short and J 6 bases short, with 11 bases between. The CDR3 is 13 residues long.

This chain links TRBV29-1 with TRBJ2-7, with D perhaps matching TRBD1 (7 bases). Germline lookup yields CDR1 SQVTM and CDR2 ANQGSEA. V was clipped by 4 bases and J by 3 bases, with 10 bases between them. This CDR3 has 12 residues. Here the CDR3 reads CSVAGGNYEQYF. The CDR3 nucleotides are TGCAGCGTTGCAGGGGGGAACTACGAGCAGTACTTC.

With regard to this clone: Given a far larger clone just one base away, this is likely a sequencing read error. CDR3 residues: CASSLSGPGTSGDNEQYF. The CDR3 coding sequence is TGTGCTAGCAGCTTATCAGGTCCCGGGACTAGCGGGGACAATGAGCAGTACTTC. The chain uses TRBV7-7 and TRBJ2-7; 13 bases are a match to TRBD2. Germline CDR1 and CDR2: SSHAT and FNYEAQ (reference sequence). CDR3 length: 18 residues.

This chain joins TRBV30 and TRBJ2-7; D assignment may be TRBD1 or TRBD2 (5 bases each). V lost 3 bases and J lost 6, with 15 bases in between. This CDR3 is 13 amino acids long. The V gene's germline CDR1 is GTSNPN and CDR2 SVGIG (reference sequence). DNA of the CDR3: TGTGCCTGGAGCTTGGGACGTTTGGGCGAGCAGTACTTC. Translating gives CAWSLGRLGEQYF. Based on the CDR3 plus reference TRBV30 and TRBJ2-7, the full variable domain is SQTIHQWPATLVQPVGSPLSLECTVEGTSNPNLYWYRQAAGRGLQLLFYSVGIGQISSEVPQNLSASRPQDRQFILSSKKLLLSDSGFYLCAWSLGRLGEQYFGPGTRLTVT.

The chain combines TRBV7-9 with TRBJ2-3; D remains unclear. Trimming removed 3 bases at V and 0 bases at J, with 7 bases between. CDR1 and CDR2 from the germline V gene are SEHNR and FQNEAQ (reference sequence). The CDR3 length is 14 residues. CDR3 DNA: TGTGCCAGCAGCTTGGCGGACAGCACAGATACGCAGTATTTT. Translation: CASSLADSTDTQYF.

This clone was seen more than once but under ten times. The chain joins TRBV27 to TRBJ1-6; 7 nucleotides agree with TRBD1. The CDR3 is made up of 15 amino acids. Germline-derived CDR1 and CDR2 are MNHEY and SMNVEV (reference sequence). Germline trimming cut 5 bases from V and 9 bases from J; bases unmatched to any gene: 10. Here the CDR3 reads CASSPPPGGSSPLHF. CDR3 DNA sequence: TGTGCCAGCAGTCCCCCCCCAGGGGGAAGTTCACCCCTCCACTTT.

This clone was observed a single time. CDR3 sequence reads: CASSLELTEVYEQYF. In DNA, the CDR3 is TGTGCCAGCAGCCTCGAGTTGACGGAAGTCTACGAGCAGTACTTC. This chain connects TRBV4-2 to TRBJ2-7, with unresolved D. Germline CDR1 is LGHNA and CDR2 is YNFKEQ. V was trimmed by 4 bases and J by 3 bases, leaving 16 bases between them. The CDR3 totals 15 residues.

CDR3: CASSNPGTQYF. The CDR3 nucleotides read TGTGCCAGCAGTAACCCGGGTACGCAGTATTTT. This chain uses TRBV9 with TRBJ2-3; D is undetermined. The CDR3 is 11 amino acids. V lost 5 bases, J lost 8 bases, and 9 bases lay in between. Looked up from germline, CDR1 is SGDLS and CDR2 is YYNGEE.

The chain couples TRBV30 to TRBJ2-1; D gene ambiguous. CDR1 and CDR2 (germline): GTSNPN, SVGIG (reference sequence). The CDR3 sequence is 15 residues long. V lost 1 base to trimming and J lost 0 bases, with 10 bases between them. The CDR3 here is CAWSEGRSSYNEQFF. The CDR3 DNA is TGTGCCTGGAGTGAAGGCCGAAGCTCCTACAATGAGCAGTTCTTC.

This chain links TRBV5-6 with TRBJ1-1; D unresolved. V lost 2 bases and J lost 0, with 5 bases in between. Germline lookup yields CDR1 SGHDT and CDR2 YYEEEE. The CDR3 totals 13 residues. The CDR3 DNA reads as TGTGCCAGCAGCTTTACGCTGAACACTGAAGCTTTCTTT. As protein: CASSFTLNTEAFF. Based on the CDR3 plus reference TRBV5-6 and TRBJ1-1, the full variable domain is DAGVTQSPTHLIKTRGQQVTLRCSPKSGHDTVSWYQQALGQGPQFIFQYYEEEERQRGNFPDRFSGHQFPNYSSELNVNALLLGDSALYLCASSFTLNTEAFFGQGTRLTVV.

In DNA form, the CDR3 reads TGTGCCAGCAGTTTAGCGGGGTCGGCTTTCTTT. Its translation is CASSLAGSAFF. V is TRBV27 and J is TRBJ1-1; D uncertain. Germline CDR1 reads MNHEY; CDR2 reads SMNVEV (reference sequence). The ends were cut back, 2 bases at V and 11 bases at J, with 9 bases in the middle. The CDR3 length is 11 residues.

J is TRBJ2-7 and V is TRBV25-1, with a possible D match to TRBD2 (6 bases). The CDR3 is 14 residues long. CDR1 is MGHDK, CDR2 SYGVNS, per germline. Trimming cost V 1 base and J 4 bases, with 11 bases left between them. CDR3 loop: CASSESNAGYEQYF. The CDR3, as DNA: TGTGCCAGCAGTGAATCGAACGCGGGATACGAGCAGTACTTC.

Only a few counts were recorded for this clone. V gene TRBV7-9 combines with J gene TRBJ2-5; TRBD1 matches 9 bases. The V gene's germline CDR1 is SEHNR and CDR2 FQNEAQ (reference sequence). The CDR3 consists of 16 residues. With 1 base clipped from V and 4 bases from J, the junction kept 7 bases outside the gene matches. CDR3 DNA: TGTGCCAGCAGCTTAGATATTGGGACAGGGAGAGAGACCCAGTACTTC. Its protein is CASSLDIGTGRETQYF.

The V gene is TRBV19, the J gene TRBJ2-3; TRBD1 might be the D (7 bases). The CDR3 covers 14 residues. Per germline, CDR1 LNHDA and CDR2 SQIVND (reference sequence). V shed 7 bases and J shed 4 bases, with 15 bases lying between them. The CDR3 DNA reads as TGTGCCAGTATGGAGGGGGCGTATGCAGATACGCAGTATTTT. It is translated as CASMEGAYADTQYF.

The V and J genes are TRBV27 and TRBJ1-1; possibly TRBD1 for D (5 bases). Trimming removed 4 bases at V and 5 bases at J, with 14 bases between. The CDR3 is 14 amino acids. Per the germline V gene, CDR1 is MNHEY and CDR2 is SMNVEV (reference sequence). CDR3 in amino acids: CASSWGPGQTEAFF. CDR3 bases: TGTGCCAGCAGTTGGGGCCCTGGACAAACTGAAGCTTTCTTT.

This clone has only one observation. Mismatch with germline at one junction end may stem from a read error. This sequence joins TRBV4-3 and TRBJ2-5, with D perhaps matching TRBD1 (6 bases). Germline assignment: CDR1 LGHNA and CDR2 YSLEER. The CDR3 totals 14 residues. Written as DNA, the CDR3 is TGCGCCAGCAGCGAAGACAGGATCCAAGAGACCCAGTACTTC. As protein: CASSEDRIQETQYF.

The V call is TRBV10-3, the J call TRBJ2-5; 13 nucleotides align to TRBD2. The CDR3 totals 17 residues. Unmatched junction bases numbered 11, after V lost 6 bases and J lost 4 bases. The germline V gene has CDR1 ENHRY and CDR2 SYGVKD. The CDR3 DNA sequence: TGTGCCATCAGCCCGGGACTAGCGGGGCTCAGGGGAGAGACCCAGTACTTC. Protein: CAISPGLAGLRGETQYF.

J is TRBJ2-5 and V is TRBV29-1, with D unclear. Trimming took 3 bases from V and 2 from J, leaving 13 bases between them. The germline gives CDR1 SQVTM, CDR2 ANQGSEA. The CDR3 runs to 14 residues. The CDR3 DNA sequence: TGCAGCGTTGATACCGATACTCAACAAGAGACCCAGTACTTC. As protein: CSVDTDTQQETQYF.